This is a list of T cell receptor beta chains from one sample in a study of response to subunit inactivated influenza vaccine. Via MiXCR, TCRdb re-called the RT-PCR reads, giving one row per CDR3 protein. The sample consists of hundreds of thousands of distinct CDR3 sequences, approximately 14% of them appearing once. Sample: PBMCs from blood, taken approximately 15 days before vaccination. The receptors stem from a man aged 50 to 60 who received an inactivated influenza vaccine. The CDR3 runs from the conserved cysteine through the conserved F or W. Each record gives: D gene, J gene, V gene, clone size, CDR3 protein, CDR3 DNA. A D gene is named only where the DNA matches it firmly. The size entry is marked missing in some rows and otherwise reads once, few, many or a size class.

>.|TRBJ2-1|TRBV21-1|few
CASSKDAREAYNEQFF
TGTGCCAGCAGCAAAGATGCGCGGGAGGCCTACAATGAGCAGTTCTTC
>.|TRBJ1-1|TRBV12-3/TRBV12-4|.
CASRSQQGNTEAFF
TGTGCCAGCAGGAGCCAACAGGGTAACACTGAAGCTTTCTTT
>.|TRBJ2-1|TRBV12-3/TRBV12-4|many
CASSSRVNEQFF
TGTGCCAGCAGTTCCAGGGTCAATGAGCAGTTCTTC
>.|TRBJ2-4|TRBV18|.
CASSPGAGVSAKNIQYF
TGTGCCAGCTCACCAGGCGCAGGGGTTTCAGCCAAAAACATTCAGTACTTC
>.|TRBJ2-3|TRBV6-2/TRBV6-3|.
CASTTWGFGTDTQYF
TGTGCCAGCACAACGTGGGGGTTCGGCACAGATACGCAGTATTTT
>.|TRBJ2-2|TRBV24-1|.
CATSDADRAGASNTGELFF
TGTGCCACCAGTGACGCAGACAGAGCGGGTGCCTCGAACACCGGGGAGCTGTTTTTT
>.|TRBJ2-5|TRBV27|few
CASSFTKQETQYF
TGTGCCAGCAGTTTTACAAAACAAGAGACCCAGTACTTC
>.|TRBJ2-1|TRBV11-2|few
CASSPNPLPALGYNEQFF
TGTGCCAGCAGCCCCAATCCCCTCCCAGCGTTGGGTTACAATGAGCAGTTCTTC
>.|TRBJ1-3|TRBV7-9|many
CASNPSGNTIYF
TGTGCCAGCAACCCCTCTGGAAACACCATATATTTT
>TRBD1|TRBJ2-1|TRBV18|.
CASSDGTGHSYNEQFF
TGTGCCAGCTCAGATGGGACAGGTCACTCCTACAATGAGCAGTTCTTC
>.|TRBJ1-6|TRBV27|.
CASRFEGRNSPLHF
TGTGCCAGCAGGTTCGAGGGGAGAAATTCACCCCTCCACTTT